The source of this T cell receptor (beta chain) is a study of blood T cells in healthy people across ages. Findings and caveats of the study: Diversity was higher, and naive CD4+ cells more numerous, in long-lived donors than in aged donors. Researchers deemed the diversity estimates from one million T cells underestimates. PBMC samples, being unsorted, prevented any conclusive comparison of naive and antigen-experienced cells.

It was with a sample-barcoded 5' primer and a J-beta primer mix that a second PCR of roughly 6 to 12 cycles was run. In TCRdb, the 5' RACE reads were re-called with MiXCR into one record per CDR3 protein. The sample carries 700,000 to 900,000 distinct CDR3 sequences, about 55% recorded once. This clonotype was recorded a few times. The antigen is not known. Isolated PBMCs totaled at least 7 million in each sample. The TCR sequence derives from an elderly man in good health. The source material was blood.

The CDR3 loop reads CASSFTGTTYEQYF. As DNA, the CDR3 is TGCGCCAGCAGCTTTACCGGGACCACCTACGAGCAGTACTTC. The chain joins TRBV5-1 to TRBJ2-7, with D perhaps TRBD1 or TRBD2 (5 bases each). Trimming stripped 2 bases from V and 2 bases from J, with 11 bases between. This CDR3 comprises 14 residues. Germline V CDR1 and CDR2: SGHRS, YFSETQ.